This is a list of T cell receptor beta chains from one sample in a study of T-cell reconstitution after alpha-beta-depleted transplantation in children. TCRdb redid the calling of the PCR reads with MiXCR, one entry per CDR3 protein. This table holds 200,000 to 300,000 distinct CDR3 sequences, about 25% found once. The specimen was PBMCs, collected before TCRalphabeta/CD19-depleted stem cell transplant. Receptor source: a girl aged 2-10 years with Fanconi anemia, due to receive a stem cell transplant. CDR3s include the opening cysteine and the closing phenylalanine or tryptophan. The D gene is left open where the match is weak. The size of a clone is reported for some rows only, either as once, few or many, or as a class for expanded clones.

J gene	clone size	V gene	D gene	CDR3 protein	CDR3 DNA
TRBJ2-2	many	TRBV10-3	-	CAISPTMGRAAGELFF	TGTGCCATCAGCCCAACGATGGGCAGAGCGGCCGGGGAGCTGTTTTTT
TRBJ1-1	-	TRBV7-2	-	CASSFPTGSMNTEAFF	TGTGCCAGCAGCTTCCCAACCGGGAGCATGAACACTGAAGCTTTCTTT
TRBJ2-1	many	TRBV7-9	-	CASSSLSSYNEQFF	TGTGCCAGCAGCTCCTTAAGCTCCTACAATGAGCAGTTCTTC
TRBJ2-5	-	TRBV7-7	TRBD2	CASSPAAAGGRETQYF	TGTGCCAGCAGCCCGGCGGCAGCGGGGGGGCGAGAGACCCAGTACTTC
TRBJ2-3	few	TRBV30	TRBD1	CAWNRDSVQYF	TGTGCCTGGAACCGGGACAGCGTTCAGTATTTT
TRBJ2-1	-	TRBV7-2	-	CASSLGASYNEQFF	TGTGCCAGCAGCTTAGGGGCTTCTTACAATGAGCAGTTCTTC
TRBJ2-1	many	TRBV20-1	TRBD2	CSALNPGLAGNEQFF	TGCAGTGCGCTAAATCCGGGACTAGCGGGTAATGAGCAGTTCTTC
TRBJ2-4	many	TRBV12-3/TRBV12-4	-	CASSLAEGAKNIQYF	TGTGCCAGCAGTTTAGCCGAGGGGGCCAAAAACATTCAGTACTTC
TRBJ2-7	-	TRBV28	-	CASRSMTGRRSPYEQYF	TGTGCCAGCAGATCCATGACAGGTCGCAGATCCCCCTACGAGCAGTACTTC
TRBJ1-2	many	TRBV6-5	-	CASSYSIEELSANYGYTF	TGTGCCAGCAGTTACTCGATTGAGGAACTTTCAGCTAACTATGGCTACACCTTC
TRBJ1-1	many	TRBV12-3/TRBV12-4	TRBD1	CASSPTGQGQSYTEAFF	TGTGCCAGCAGCCCGACAGGTCAGGGACAGAGCTACACTGAAGCTTTCTTT
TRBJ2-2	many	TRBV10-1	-	CASSESFRRELFF	TGCGCCAGCAGTGAGTCGTTCCGAAGGGAGCTGTTTTTT
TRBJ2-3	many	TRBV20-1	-	CSASSAASAPLLRSAPGYF	TGCAGTGCTTCGTCCGCCGCCTCGGCCCCGCTGCTTAGGAGCGCTCCAGGGTATTTT
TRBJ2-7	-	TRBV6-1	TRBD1	CASSRTGGPYEQYF	TGTGCCAGCAGCCGCACAGGGGGCCCGTACGAGCAGTACTTC
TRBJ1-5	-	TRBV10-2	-	CASSEYSNQPQHF	TGCGCCAGCAGTGAATATAGCAATCAGCCCCAGCATTTT
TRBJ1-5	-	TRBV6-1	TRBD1	CASGEAGTVQVTYNQPQHF	TGTGCCAGCGGTGAAGCCGGGACAGTCCAAGTTACATACAATCAGCCCCAGCATTTT
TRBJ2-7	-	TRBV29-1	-	CSALPAASYEQYF	TGCAGCGCCTTACCGGCTGCTTCCTACGAGCAGTACTTC
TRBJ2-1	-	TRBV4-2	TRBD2	CASSPGSGGYNEQFF	TGTGCCAGCAGCCCAGGCTCGGGGGGCTACAATGAGCAGTTCTTC
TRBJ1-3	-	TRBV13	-	CASSLGLGPSSGNTIYF	TGTGCCAGCAGCTTAGGTCTAGGGCCGAGCTCTGGAAACACCATATATTTT
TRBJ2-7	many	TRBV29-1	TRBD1	CSVWTGTVTYEQYF	TGCAGCGTTTGGACCGGGACAGTCACCTACGAGCAGTACTTC
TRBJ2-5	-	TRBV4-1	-	CASSQEGSVSETQYF	TGCGCCAGCAGCCAAGAAGGATCGGTGAGCGAGACCCAGTACTTC
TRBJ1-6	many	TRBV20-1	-	CSARDRRPFNSPLHF	TGCAGTGCTAGAGATCGACGTCCCTTTAATTCACCCCTCCACTTT
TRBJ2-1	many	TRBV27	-	CASSLLRAGRRFF	TGTGCCAGCAGTTTATTACGGGCTGGGAGGCGGTTCTTC
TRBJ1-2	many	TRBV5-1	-	CASSLGQNYGYTF	TGCGCCAGCAGCTTGGGACAAAACTATGGCTACACCTTC
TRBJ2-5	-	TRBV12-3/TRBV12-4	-	CASSFRPGGTQYF	TGTGCCAGCAGTTTTCGACCCGGAGGGACCCAGTACTTC